This TCR beta chain was profiled in a study of regulatory T cells in long-lasting Graves disease. Time point described: persistent/refractory GD, antithyroid drugs over 5 years with positive TRAb. RNA isolated from PBMCs was used to make the TCR library. TCR beta libraries were built with iRepertoire HTBI primers and Arm-PCR of CDR3 regions. In TCRdb, the multiplex PCR reads were re-called with MiXCR into one record per CDR3 protein. The table records over 650,000 distinct CDR3 sequences, around 30% of them present only once. V shed 4 bases and J shed 1 base, with 17 bases lying between them. The germline gives CDR1 SGHRS, CDR2 YFSETQ. This CDR3 region has 16 residues.

The chain couples TRBV5-1 to TRBJ1-1, with D perhaps matching TRBD1 (6 bases). The material was peripheral blood mononuclear cells (PBMCs), obtained when the disease was refractory, from a patient treated with antithyroid drugs. The receptor was isolated from a female donor with Graves disease. Here the CDR3 reads CASSPSRGPPNTEAFF. In nucleotides, the CDR3 is TGCGCCAGCAGCCCAAGCCGGGGGCCCCCGAACACTGAAGCTTTCTTT. Combining the CDR3 with reference TRBV5-1 and TRBJ1-1 gives the whole variable domain KAGVTQTPRYLIKTRGQQVTLSCSPISGHRSVSWYQQTPGQGLQFLFEYFSETQRNKGNFPGRFSGRQFSNSRSEMNVSTLELGDSALYLCASSPSRGPPNTEAFFGQGTRLTVV.